The 27 T cell receptor beta chains below all came from one sample that was sequenced in a study of shared clonotypes between healthy human individuals. Data came from immunoSEQ multiplex PCR; TCRdb stores just in-frame clones and leaves some out. Among 2 million to 2.5 million clones listed, more than 80% were seen once. Specimen: naive CD4+ T cells from PBMCs. Documented subset: CD45RA+ positively selected. Receptors were obtained from a man aged 18 to 29 in good health. Some clones in this sample may be carry-over from other donors' samples.

The chain couples TRBV9 to TRBJ2-1, with a weak D call TRBD2 (7 bases). The germline V gene has CDR1 SGDLS and CDR2 YYNGEE. V was trimmed by 0 bases and J by 9 bases, leaving 10 bases between them. This CDR3 contains 13 residues. CDR3 nucleotide sequence: TGTGCCAGCAGCGTAGGCGGGGGCGGTGAGCAGTTCTTC. Protein sequence: CASSVGGGGEQFF.

This chain uses TRBV5-1 with TRBJ1-2; 8 nucleotides agree with TRBD1. The CDR3 extends over 17 amino acids. The germline V gene encodes CDR1 SGHRS and CDR2 YFSETQ. J lost 4 bases, V lost 3 bases, and 14 bases had no gene match. CDR3 coding DNA: TGCGCCAGCAGCTCCGGGACAGGTCCCTTATTCGTCTATGGCTACACCTTC. Its translation is CASSSGTGPLFVYGYTF.

The chain recombines TRBV4-2 with TRBJ1-3; D is ambiguous. Germline V lookup: CDR1 LGHNA, CDR2 YNFKEQ. This CDR3 is 15 amino acids long. Trimming shortened V by 1 base and J by 0 bases, and 7 bases separated the two germline ends. The CDR3: CASSQVRSSGNTIYF. The CDR3, as DNA: TGTGCCAGCAGCCAAGTGCGGAGCTCTGGAAACACCATATATTTT.

The V call is TRBV6-1, the J call TRBJ2-7; no clear D. This CDR3 comprises 15 residues. V was pared by 6 bases and J by 2 bases, with 17 bases between. From germline, CDR1 is MNHNS and CDR2 SASEGT. CDR3 in amino acids: CASRDISQNTYEQYF. CDR3 sequence (DNA): TGTGCCAGCAGGGATATTTCCCAGAATACCTACGAGCAGTACTTC.

The V call is TRBV5-4, the J call TRBJ2-3; possible D gene TRBD1, 5 bases. Germline-derived CDR1 and CDR2 are SGHNT and YYREEE (reference sequence). The CDR3 sequence is 16 residues long. V dropped 1 base and J dropped 0 bases, with 12 bases sitting between them. The CDR3, as DNA: TGTGCCAGCAGCTTGTATGTGGCAGGGAGCACAGATACGCAGTATTTT. It codes for CASSLYVAGSTDTQYF.

This chain links TRBV29-1 with TRBJ2-3; 7 nucleotides agree with TRBD1. Germline CDR1 reads SQVTM; CDR2 reads ANQGSEA. There are 12 residues in the CDR3. Unmatched junction bases numbered 5, after V lost 7 bases and J lost 4 bases. The CDR3 DNA is TGCAGCGAAGGGGGCGGGTCAGATACGCAGTATTTT. Its translation: CSEGGGSDTQYF.

Regarding this clone: Other nucleotide sequences from this sample produce the same CDR3. This sequence joins TRBV7-3 and TRBJ2-7, with D maybe TRBD1 (5 bases). Trimming took off 1 base at V and 0 bases at J, with 10 bases between the two ends. Germline CDR1 reads SGHTA; CDR2 reads FQGTGA. The CDR3 spans 15 residues. CDR3 nucleotides: TGTGCCAGCAGCTTAAGTAGGGGAAGCTCCTACGAGCAGTACTTC. Protein: CASSLSRGSSYEQYF.

This chain joins TRBV19 and TRBJ1-1, with D possibly being TRBD1 (6 bases). With 8 bases removed from V and 3 bases from J, the gap between germline ends came to 22 bases. This CDR3 is built from 16 residues. CDR1 LNHDA and CDR2 SQIVND come from the germline V gene (reference sequence). In DNA form, the CDR3 reads TGTGCCAGTTCTACAGGGCGCCCTGTTTCAGACACTGAAGCTTTCTTT. Protein product: CASSTGRPVSDTEAFF.

The chain recombines TRBV15 with TRBJ2-3; D could derive from TRBD1 or TRBD2 (5 bases each). This CDR3 is built from 12 residues. In germline, CDR1 is LNHNV, CDR2 YYDKDF (reference sequence). Trimming removed 6 bases from V and 4 bases from J, with 8 bases in between. CDR3 nucleotide sequence: TGTGCCACCAGGGGGGTTCCAGATACGCAGTATTTT. Its protein is CATRGVPDTQYF.

This sequence joins TRBV7-2 and TRBJ2-1, with 9 positions matching TRBD1. After removal of 4 bases from V and 1 base from J, the junction contained 8 bases not matched to a gene. Germline V gives CDR1 SGHTA, CDR2 FQGNSA. This CDR3 is 17 amino acids long. CDR3 loop: CASSWGGTGKSYNEQFF. In DNA, the CDR3 is TGTGCCAGCAGCTGGGGTGGGACAGGGAAGTCCTACAATGAGCAGTTCTTC.

This clone has only one observation. The CDR3 DNA sequence: TGCGCCAGCAGCCGCAATCCGGGACTAGCGGGAGAGGATACGCAGTATTTT. This gives the protein CASSRNPGLAGEDTQYF. The rearrangement links TRBV4-1 to TRBJ2-3, with TRBD2 matching 14 bases. Germline CDR1 MGHRA, CDR2 YSYEKL. CDR3 length: 17 residues. V shed 4 bases and J 6 bases; nucleotides not matched to a gene: 9.

The chain has TRBV4-1 and TRBJ2-3; D unresolved. The CDR3 sequence is 14 residues long. Germline CDR1 is MGHRA and CDR2 is YSYEKL. The V gene lost 4 bases and the J gene lost 2 bases, with 10 bases spanning the gap. The CDR3 nucleotides read TGCGCCAGCAGCCCGGCCGGGTACACAGATACGCAGTATTTT. Translation gives CASSPAGYTDTQYF.

As DNA, the CDR3 is TGTGCCAGCAGTTACGCGGGGGCGGGCTATGGCTACACCTTC. Protein product: CASSYAGAGYGYTF. The J gene is TRBJ1-2, the V gene TRBV6-6, with D possibly TRBD1 on 6 matching bases. This CDR3 is 14 amino acids long. V lost 2 bases, J lost 4 bases, and 11 bases lay in between. The germline CDR1 and CDR2 sequences are MNHNY and SVGAGI (reference sequence).

This sequence joins TRBV5-1 and TRBJ1-1; 7 bases are shared with TRBD1. After removal of 0 bases from V and 1 base from J, the junction contained 6 bases not matched to a gene. Per germline, CDR1 SGHRS and CDR2 YFSETQ. The CDR3 sequence is 16 residues long. The CDR3 is CASSLGGGGWNTEAFF. In nucleotides, the CDR3 is TGCGCCAGCAGCTTGGGAGGGGGCGGTTGGAACACTGAAGCTTTCTTT.

This rearrangement joins TRBV5-1 to TRBJ2-3; the match to TRBD2 covers 11 bases. After removal of 5 bases from V and 2 bases from J, the junction contained 7 bases not matched to a gene. Germline values: CDR1 SGHRS, CDR2 YFSETQ. The CDR3 is 16 amino acids. The CDR3 is CASRPLAGGYTDTQYF. The CDR3 nucleotides read TGCGCCAGCAGACCGTTAGCGGGAGGGTACACAGATACGCAGTATTTT.

The chain employs TRBV6-5 and TRBJ2-5, with 13 bases aligning to TRBD2. The J call may be mistaken, given a closer DNA end match to TRBJ2-7. The germline V gene encodes CDR1 MNHEY and CDR2 SVGAGI. This CDR3 is built from 13 residues. Here the CDR3 DNA reads TGTGCCAGCCGGACTAGCGGGAGCTACGAGCAGTACTTC. Its translation: CASRTSGSYEQYF.

This chain links TRBV5-4 with TRBJ1-5; D might be TRBD1 (5 bases). The length of the CDR3 is 15 residues. Germline V gene data show CDR1 as SGHNT and CDR2 as YYREEE (reference sequence). V gave up 3 bases and J gave up 2 bases, with 12 bases separating them. The CDR3 spells CASSSDLGGNQPQHF. The CDR3 DNA follows: TGTGCCAGCAGCTCGGACCTGGGGGGCAATCAGCCCCAGCATTTT.

V gene TRBV9 combines with J gene TRBJ2-7; 8 bases line up with TRBD2. Trimming took 4 bases from V and 5 from J; bases not matched to a gene: 5. CDR1 and CDR2 (germline): SGDLS, YYNGEE. CDR3 length: 13 residues. CDR3 in DNA: TGTGCCAGCAGCCCCACGGGGGGGCACGAGCAGTACTTC. This encodes CASSPTGGHEQYF.

The V call is TRBV12-2, the J call TRBJ2-7; the table calls TRBD2, which could not be checked here. TRBV12-2 represents a pseudogene. The CDR3 consists of 20 residues. The DNA of the CDR3 is TGTGCAAGTCGCCCTTCCCCCCGTTGCGGGTCTGGAGAGTCTTTCTACGAGCAGTACTTC. Encoded protein: CASRPSPRCGSGESFYEQYF.

This clone was recorded once. The chain links TRBV9 to TRBJ2-7, with D possibly called TRBD1 or TRBD2 (6 bases each). The CDR3 contains 14 residues. From germline, CDR1 is SGDLS and CDR2 YYNGEE. V lost 1 base, J lost 8 bases, and 16 bases lay in between. In DNA, the CDR3 is TGTGCCAGCAGCGTAATGCTTTCCGGGGGCAAGCAGTACTTC. Translating it yields CASSVMLSGGKQYF.

This clone was recorded only once. The chain couples TRBV25-1 to TRBJ1-1; D is possibly TRBD1 (6 bases). V lost 0 bases, J lost 5 bases, and 13 bases lay in between. The CDR3 is made up of 15 amino acids. Germline V CDR1 and CDR2: MGHDK, SYGVNS. CDR3 bases: TGTGCCAGCAGTGAATATGGGCAGGGGAGGACTGAAGCTTTCTTT. It specifies CASSEYGQGRTEAFF.

The chain links TRBV4-1 to TRBJ2-7; 13 bases agree with TRBD2. Germline V gene sequence: CDR1 MGHRA, CDR2 YSYEKL. J was trimmed by 5 bases and V by 2 bases; bases with no gene match: 6. CDR3 length: 16 amino acids. The CDR3 is CASSQPTSGRGHEQYF. The CDR3 nucleotides read TGCGCCAGCAGCCAACCCACTAGCGGGAGGGGGCACGAGCAGTACTTC.

In DNA form, the CDR3 reads TGCGCCAGCAGCCCGACAGGGGGTCTAAACATTCAGTACTTC. This gives the protein CASSPTGGLNIQYF. V gene TRBV5-1 combines with J gene TRBJ2-4; 9 bases are shared with TRBD1. The CDR3 runs 14 residues. V was pared by 4 bases and J by 6 bases, with 5 bases of the junction left unmatched. CDR1 SGHRS and CDR2 YFSETQ come from the germline V gene. Full variable domain (missing parts from reference TRBV5-1 and TRBJ2-4): KAGVTQTPRYLIKTRGQQVTLSCSPISGHRSVSWYQQTPGQGLQFLFEYFSETQRNKGNFPGRFSGRQFSNSRSEMNVSTLELGDSALYLCASSPTGGLNIQYFGAGTRLSVL.

The CDR3 sequence: CASSNSYYGYTF. CDR3 sequence (DNA): TGTGCCAGTAGTAACAGCTACTATGGCTACACCTTC. V usage is TRBV19 and J usage is TRBJ1-2; D remains unclear. Germline loops: CDR1 LNHDA, CDR2 SQIVND (reference sequence). This CDR3 contains 12 residues. Trimming removed 4 bases from V and 3 bases from J, with 6 bases in between.

This sequence joins TRBV28 and TRBJ2-1; TRBD1 matches at 8 bases. This CDR3 region has 16 residues. Germline lookup yields CDR1 MDHEN and CDR2 SYDVKM. The junction had 7 bases not matched to a gene; V was cut back by 6 bases and J by 0 bases. CDR3 DNA sequence: TGTGCCAGCAGGGAATCAGGGGGCGGCTCCTACAATGAGCAGTTCTTC. This encodes CASRESGGGSYNEQFF.

Written as DNA, the CDR3 is TGTGCCAGCAGCTTCTCTAGCGGGAGGGACACAGATACGCAGTATTTT. Translation: CASSFSSGRDTDTQYF. The gene calls are TRBV11-3 and TRBJ2-3; 12 bases map to TRBD2. The CDR3 has 16 amino acids. The germline gives CDR1 SGHNT, CDR2 YENEEA. V lost 3 bases, J lost 2 bases, and 3 bases stayed unmatched.

The genes are TRBV28 and TRBJ2-7, with TRBD1 matching over 8 bases. Germline V gene data show CDR1 as MDHEN and CDR2 as SYDVKM. V lost 6 bases, J lost 5 bases, and 9 bases stayed unmatched. This CDR3 is built from 14 residues. DNA for the CDR3: TGTGCCAGCAGCGGCAGGGGGCGTTTAGACGAGCAGTACTTC. It translates to CASSGRGRLDEQYF.